The source of this TCR beta chain is a study of blood T cell repertoires in COVID-19. In the authors' workflow: Reference gene primers were amplified, and this amplification served to estimate nucleated cell counts. The assay was immunoSEQ multiplex PCR, and TCRdb's table has in-frame clones only and misses some. From that table come the V and J calls and clone size; the DNA was used to work out D and trimming. This table has roughly 100,000 clones, around 90% appearing once. This CDR3 spans 15 amino acids. Germline assignment: CDR1 LGHDT and CDR2 YNNKEL (reference sequence). V dropped 1 base and J dropped 4 bases, with 11 bases sitting between them.

The TCR comes from a woman of 80 years or more in a cohort sampled during active COVID-19. This rearrangement joins TRBV3-1 (or the pseudogene TRBV3-2) to TRBJ1-5; no clear D gene. Material for sequencing was peripheral blood. The CDR3 region has the DNA TGTGCCAGCAGCCAAGGGACTGGGAGAAATCAGCCCCAGCATTTT. This codes for CASSQGTGRNQPQHF.